This T cell receptor (beta chain) was obtained from a study of blood T cell repertoires in COVID-19. About the research overall: Spain, Italy and the United States supplied samples that represented acute and convalescent COVID-19.

Only in-frame clones appear in the TCRdb table, and some are missing; sequencing was by immunoSEQ multiplex PCR. Here the sample spans 150,000 to 200,000 clones, about 91% being singletons. The V segment lost 2 bases and the J segment 3 bases; nucleotides outside the gene matches: 9. This CDR3 comprises 15 residues. Germline CDR1 and CDR2: GTSNPN and SVGIG (reference sequence). The source is a woman aged 18-30 years who had recovered from COVID-19. V gene TRBV30 combines with J gene TRBJ2-7; 8 bases align to TRBD1. The sample comprised PBMCs or T cells enriched from blood (not recorded which). DNA of the CDR3: TGTGCCTGGAGTTTCGGCCAGGGGGCCTTCTACGAGCAGTACTTC. The encoded protein is CAWSFGQGAFYEQYF.